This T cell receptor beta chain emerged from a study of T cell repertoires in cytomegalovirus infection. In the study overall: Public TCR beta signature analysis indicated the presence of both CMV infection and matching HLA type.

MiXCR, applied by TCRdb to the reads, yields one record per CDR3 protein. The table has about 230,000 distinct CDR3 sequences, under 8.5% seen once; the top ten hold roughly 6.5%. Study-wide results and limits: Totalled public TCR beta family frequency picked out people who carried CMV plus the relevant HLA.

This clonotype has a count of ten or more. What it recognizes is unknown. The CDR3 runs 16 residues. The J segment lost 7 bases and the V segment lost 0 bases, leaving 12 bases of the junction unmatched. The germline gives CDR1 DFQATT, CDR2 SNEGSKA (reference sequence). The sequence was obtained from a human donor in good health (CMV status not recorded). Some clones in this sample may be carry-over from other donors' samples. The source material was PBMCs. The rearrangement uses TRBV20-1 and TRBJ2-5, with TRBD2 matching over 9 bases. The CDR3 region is CSARDPGGGGLGTQYF. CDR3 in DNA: TGCAGTGCTAGAGATCCTGGCGGGGGGGGCCTAGGGACCCAGTACTTC.